The source of this T cell receptor (beta chain) is a study of vaccination effects on CD4 cells after COVID-19. The wider study: The post-vaccine samples were taken, at the median, 72 days after the second dose. Study-wide results and caveats: Whether induced by infection or by vaccine, clones showed marked clonal contraction late after vaccination. Vaccine-induced clones in healthy vaccinees cross-reacted with common cold coronaviruses in only 1 of 255 cases.

Antigen-specific CD4+ T cell clonotypes were called by their expansion after viral peptide-pool culture in ViraFEST. Following an approximately eleven-day culture, CD4+ T cells were purified. Everyone in the study got two shots of either the BNT162b2 or mRNA-1273 vaccine. Peptides at roughly 9.2 ug/ml and IL-2 at 10 IU/ml were added to around 2 million PBMC per well. Using immunoSEQ multiplex PCR, the repertoire was profiled, and TCRdb retains in-frame clones only, with some absent. The table includes about 29,000 clones, under 85% detected once. The germline V gene has CDR1 GTSNPN and CDR2 SVGIG (reference sequence). V dropped 2 bases and J dropped 4; count of bases not matched to a gene: 6. The CDR3 totals 14 residues. A note on this clone: The antigen is undetermined.

This receptor was taken from a human donor who received a COVID-19 vaccine. Sequencing used CD4+ T cells from PBMCs cultured with HCoV-OC43 spike peptides, obtained after COVID-19 vaccination. Subset described: HCoV-OC43 spike overlapping peptide pool stimulation. V is TRBV30 and J is TRBJ2-3, with 7 bases identical to TRBD2. CDR3 DNA: TGTGCCTGGAGTTCGGGGGGAATCGCAGATACGCAGTATTTT. This gives the protein CAWSSGGIADTQYF.